The 31 T cell receptor beta chains below come from one sample, sequenced in a study of identical twins (dated by TCRdb to the mid-2010s). Libraries were constructed by 5' RACE. Instrument on record: Illumina HiSeq 2000. TCRdb passed the public sequencing reads through fastp at Q25 and MiXCR, retaining productive beta sequences. CDR3 protein sequences are deduplicated, and each keeps its most common genes and DNA. This sample has 1.5 million to 2 million distinct CDR3 sequences in its table, and around 29% of those were observed once. The ten largest account for about 0.27% of the sample. Sequencing was performed on cord blood. The origin of the receptors is a newborn girl in good health.

The chain recombines TRBV29-1 with TRBJ2-3; no reliable D call. Germline loops: CDR1 SQVTM, CDR2 ANQGSEA. V was trimmed by 0 bases and J by 2 bases, leaving 12 bases between them. This CDR3 comprises 15 residues. The CDR3 region is CSVEDGEATTDTQYF. DNA of the CDR3: TGCAGCGTTGAAGATGGGGAAGCCACCACAGATACGCAGTATTTT.

This clonotype has only a few counts. This chain uses TRBV7-2 with TRBJ1-1, with D possibly being TRBD1 (6 bases). V shed 1 base and J shed 5 bases, with 11 bases lying between them. The V gene's germline CDR1 is SGHTA and CDR2 FQGNSA. The CDR3 contains 14 residues. CDR3 amino acids: CASSLERRGTEAFF. CDR3 DNA: TGTGCCAGCAGCTTAGAACGCAGGGGAACTGAAGCTTTCTTT.

V and J are TRBV12-3 or TRBV12-4 and TRBJ2-3; 9 nucleotides match TRBD1. CDR3 length: 16 amino acids. V shed 5 bases, J shed 6 bases, and the junction held 12 bases outside the gene matches. This chain's CDR3 is CASSTSGTGWRDTQYF. In DNA, the CDR3 is TGTGCCAGCAGTACCTCCGGGACAGGGTGGCGGGATACGCAGTATTTT.

The rearrangement uses TRBV24-1 and TRBJ2-7; 8 nucleotides align to TRBD1. Germline trimming cut 2 bases from V and 4 bases from J; bases unmatched to any gene: 3. The CDR3 consists of 14 residues. CDR1 and CDR2 from the germline V gene are KGHDR and SFDVKD. The CDR3 DNA follows: TGTGCCACCAGTGATTCCTGGACAGGGTACGAGCAGTACTTC. Its protein product is CATSDSWTGYEQYF.

V and J are TRBV29-1 and TRBJ2-3, with D tentatively TRBD1 or TRBD2 (5 bases each). The CDR3 contains 15 residues. The germline V gene has CDR1 SQVTM and CDR2 ANQGSEA. V lost 6 bases, J lost 0 bases, and 16 bases lay in between. The CDR3, as DNA: TGCAGCGTGTCAAAGCGGCGGACAAGCACAGATACGCAGTATTTT. It translates to CSVSKRRTSTDTQYF.

V is TRBV6-6 and J is TRBJ1-1; TRBD1 is a possible D gene (5 bases). Germline V gene lookup returns CDR1 MNHNY and CDR2 SVGAGI (reference sequence). V was trimmed by 5 bases and J by 4 bases, leaving 17 bases between them. CDR3 length equals 15 residues. This chain's CDR3 is CASSNFGTRGTEAFF. The CDR3 DNA reads TGTGCCAGCAGTAACTTCGGGACCCGCGGCACTGAAGCTTTCTTT.

Only one count was recorded for this clonotype. The rearrangement uses TRBV27 and TRBJ2-2; 7 nucleotides match TRBD2. The V gene's germline CDR1 is MNHEY and CDR2 SMNVEV (reference sequence). This CDR3 comprises 14 residues. The V gene end was trimmed by 6 bases and the J gene end by 4 bases; junction bases not matched to a gene: 5. The CDR3 sequence is CASRGPGGTGELFF. Here the CDR3 DNA reads TGTGCCAGCAGAGGACCGGGGGGCACCGGGGAGCTGTTTTTT.

The V gene is TRBV5-1, the J gene TRBJ1-1; 8 bases align to TRBD1. The CDR3 runs to 16 residues. V dropped 4 bases and J dropped 5; count of bases not matched to a gene: 13. CDR1 and CDR2 from the germline V gene are SGHRS and YFSETQ. CDR3 sequence (DNA): TGCGCCAGCAGCCACCTGACAGGGGCGGGGGGGACTGAAGCTTTCTTT. It codes for CASSHLTGAGGTEAFF.

The chain joins TRBV13 to TRBJ2-3; 11 bases fit TRBD2. The CDR3 is 15 residues long. J gave up 7 bases and V 4 bases, and 7 bases lay outside the gene matches. From germline, CDR1 is PRHDT and CDR2 FYEKMQ (reference sequence). The CDR3 nucleotides are TGTGCCAGCAGCTCTAGCGGGAGGCTTGGGAATACGCAGTATTTT. Translated: CASSSSGRLGNTQYF. The full variable domain, its missing parts supplied by reference TRBV13 and TRBJ2-3, is AAGVIQSPRHLIKEKRETATLKCYPIPRHDTVYWYQQGPGQDPQFLISFYEKMQSDKGSIPDRFSAQQFSDYHSELNMSSLELGDSALYFCASSSSGRLGNTQYFGPGTRLTVL.

J is TRBJ2-3 and V is TRBV6-6, with 14 bases aligning to TRBD2. This CDR3 contains 14 residues. In germline, CDR1 is MNHNY, CDR2 SVGAGI (reference sequence). The trim removed 6 bases at V and 10 bases at J, leaving 6 bases unmatched. CDR3 region: CASRQTSGGAAQYF. The CDR3 region has the DNA TGTGCCAGCAGGCAGACTAGCGGGGGGGCGGCGCAGTATTTT.

For this clonotype: This may arise from a read error, as a much more abundant clone is one base away. The chain carries TRBV10-3 and TRBJ2-7, with 7 bases aligning to TRBD2. This CDR3 is built from 15 residues. Germline V CDR1 and CDR2: ENHRY, SYGVKD. J lost 0 bases, V lost 2 bases, and 4 bases had no gene match. The CDR3 DNA reads TGTGCCATCAGTGAGCCCCAGCGGGGCTCCTACGAGCAGTACTTC. It encodes CAISEPQRGSYEQYF.

This clonotype was counted only a few times. V and J are TRBV5-1 and TRBJ1-2, with TRBD1 matching over 8 bases. Germline CDR1 and CDR2: SGHRS and YFSETQ. The CDR3 length is 13 residues. The V gene end was trimmed by 4 bases and the J gene end by 6 bases; junction bases not matched to a gene: 5. The DNA for the CDR3 is TGCGCCAGCAGCGTGGGACAGGTGGATGGCTACACCTTC. Amino acid sequence: CASSVGQVDGYTF.

The rearrangement uses TRBV5-1 and TRBJ2-1, with 10 bases identical to TRBD1. V dropped 0 bases and J dropped 13; count of bases not matched to a gene: 13. The CDR3 runs 16 residues. CDR1 is SGHRS, CDR2 YFSETQ, per germline. The CDR3 loop is CASSLGVTGGADIQFF. CDR3 DNA: TGCGCCAGCAGCTTGGGGGTGACAGGGGGCGCAGACATTCAGTTCTTC.

This clonotype turned up a few times. This sequence joins TRBV5-1 and TRBJ1-1; maybe TRBD1 (5 bases). Germline V gene sequence: CDR1 SGHRS, CDR2 YFSETQ. The CDR3 loop spans 16 amino acids. Trimming took off 2 bases at V and 0 bases at J, with 14 bases between the two ends. The CDR3 is CASSLKGPRVNTEAFF. CDR3 nucleotides: TGCGCCAGCAGCTTAAAGGGACCACGCGTGAACACTGAAGCTTTCTTT.

V usage is TRBV6-5 and J usage is TRBJ1-2; 10 bases are shared with TRBD1. Germline V CDR1 and CDR2: MNHEY, SVGAGI. The CDR3 runs to 16 residues. With V trimmed by 6 bases and J by 1 base, 8 bases remained unmatched. CDR3 in DNA: TGTGCCAGCAGATCGACAGGGGGCGAGGTTAACTATGGCTACACCTTC. It specifies CASRSTGGEVNYGYTF.

Remarks on this clonotype: The junction shows a germline mismatch at one end, possibly a read error. The chain employs TRBV20-1 and TRBJ2-1; D is undetermined. Germline CDR1 is DFQATT and CDR2 is SNEGSKA (reference sequence). The CDR3 length is 15 residues. DNA for the CDR3: TGCAGTGCTAGCTGGGCGGCAAGCTCCCACAATGAGCAGTTCTTC. Protein: CSASWAASSHNEQFF.

In its sample, this clonotype was seen a few times. The chain carries TRBV12-3 or TRBV12-4 and TRBJ2-5; 13 nucleotides match TRBD2. Trimming removed 6 bases from V and 5 bases from J; junction bases left unmatched: 6. The CDR3 contains 15 residues. CDR3 nucleotides: TGTGCCAGCAGATTGGGGACTAGCGGGAAGGAGACCCAGTACTTC. Translation gives CASRLGTSGKETQYF.

As regards this clonotype: A read error is possible here, since a much larger clone lies one base away. V and J are TRBV7-2 and TRBJ1-2; no reliable D call. This CDR3 has 17 residues. Germline V gene sequence: CDR1 SGHTA, CDR2 FQGNSA. CDR3 nucleotides: TGTGCCACCAGCTTAGAACGGCCTGGGGTCGCTAACTATGGCTACACCTTC. Amino acid sequence: CATSLERPGVANYGYTF.

The gene calls are TRBV20-1 and TRBJ1-1; possibly TRBD1 for D (6 bases). Germline lookup yields CDR1 DFQATT and CDR2 SNEGSKA (reference sequence). The V end was cut by 4 bases, the J end by 11 bases, with 14 bases between. CDR3 length: 11 amino acids. CDR3 nucleotides: TGCAGTGCTATAGGTCAGGGGTTGGCTTTCTTT. Amino acid sequence: CSAIGQGLAFF.

The genes are TRBV28 and TRBJ2-5; D is unresolved. The last part of the DNA fits TRBJ2-1 better; the J call may be wrong. The CDR3 loop spans 13 amino acids. Per the germline V gene, CDR1 is MDHEN and CDR2 is SYDVKM. The chain's CDR3 is CASSFGRQETQFF. Written as DNA, the CDR3 is TGTGCCAGCAGTTTCGGTAGGCAAGAGACCCAGTTCTTC.

This clonotype was observed a few times. The V and J genes are TRBV5-1 and TRBJ2-3, with 10 bases aligning to TRBD2. V lost 3 bases, J lost 0 bases, and 10 bases stayed unmatched. Germline V lookup: CDR1 SGHRS, CDR2 YFSETQ. The CDR3 is made up of 18 amino acids. CDR3 sequence: CASSYRTSGGPSTDTQYF. The CDR3 DNA reads TGCGCCAGCAGCTACCGGACTAGCGGCGGGCCTAGCACAGATACGCAGTATTTT.

This clonotype came up many times. This chain uses TRBV29-1 with TRBJ1-1; 10 nucleotides align to TRBD1. This CDR3 spans 10 amino acids. Germline lookup yields CDR1 SQVTM and CDR2 ANQGSEA. The V and J ends lost 6 bases and 10 bases, in that order; junction bases with no gene match: 2. Here the CDR3 DNA reads TGCAGCGTAGGGGACAGGGGAGCTTTCTTT. It encodes CSVGDRGAFF.

The chain combines TRBV20-1 with TRBJ2-3; TRBD1 matches at 8 bases. Germline V gene lookup returns CDR1 DFQATT and CDR2 SNEGSKA (reference sequence). The CDR3 has 12 amino acids. V lost 5 bases and J lost 4; bases outside the gene matches: 2. The CDR3 sequence: CSAYRGADTQYF. In nucleotides, the CDR3 is TGCAGTGCTTACAGGGGGGCAGATACGCAGTATTTT.

This sequence joins TRBV12-3 or TRBV12-4 and TRBJ2-7; D gene uncertain. The CDR3 has 12 amino acids. Trimming pared 3 bases from V and 5 bases from J, leaving 8 bases between. The CDR3 spells CASSLYLHEQYF. DNA for the CDR3: TGTGCCAGCAGTTTGTATCTACACGAGCAGTACTTC.

This clonotype was found a few times. The chain carries TRBV3-1 and TRBJ1-2; D gene uncertain. The germline V gene has CDR1 LGHDT and CDR2 YNNKEL (reference sequence). The ends were cut back, 2 bases at V and 7 bases at J, with 11 bases in the middle. CDR3 length equals 13 residues. The CDR3 sequence is CASSQRIASGYTF. CDR3 DNA sequence: TGTGCCAGCAGCCAACGGATAGCTTCTGGCTACACCTTC.

This clonotype has ten or more counts. This chain's CDR3 is CASSTGAGYGYTF. The CDR3 coding sequence is TGTGCCAGCAGCACAGGGGCCGGATATGGCTACACCTTC. This chain joins TRBV27 and TRBJ1-2; 7 bases are shared with TRBD1. In germline, CDR1 is MNHEY, CDR2 SMNVEV (reference sequence). CDR3 size: 13 residues. The junction had 6 bases not matched to a gene; V was cut back by 6 bases and J by 5 bases.

V gene TRBV20-1 combines with J gene TRBJ1-4; D might be TRBD1 (5 bases). CDR1 is DFQATT, CDR2 SNEGSKA, per germline (reference sequence). Trimming took 6 bases from V and 5 from J, leaving 7 bases between them. CDR3 length: 11 amino acids. CDR3 residues: CSAAGNEKLFF. The DNA of the CDR3 is TGCAGTGCCGCAGGGAATGAAAAACTGTTTTTT.

In its sample, this clonotype was seen once. The chain links TRBV18 to TRBJ2-5; D unclear. TRBJ2-1 matches the DNA end more closely, so the J call is doubtful. The CDR3 spans 13 residues. Germline V CDR1 and CDR2: KGHSH, LQKENI. The CDR3 nucleotides are TGTGCCAGCTCACCAAACCTGGGAAAGACCCAGTTCTTC. Residues: CASSPNLGKTQFF.

Written as DNA, the CDR3 is TGTGCCAGCAGCGCCCGACAGGGTCCCTACAATGAGCAGTACTTC. This encodes CASSARQGPYNEQYF. The chain carries TRBV11-2 and TRBJ2-5; the match to TRBD1 covers 7 bases. This CDR3 has 15 amino acids. Germline loops: CDR1 SGHAT, CDR2 FQNNGV. The V gene end was trimmed by 5 bases and the J gene end by 11 bases; junction bases not matched to a gene: 17. Full variable domain (outside the CDR3, taken from reference TRBV11-2 and TRBJ2-5): EAGVAQSPRYKIIEKRQSVAFWCNPISGHATLYWYQQILGQGPKLLIQFQNNGVVDDSQLPKDRFSAERLKGVDSTLKIQPAKLEDSAVYLCASSARQGPYNEQYFGPGTRLLVL.

V gene TRBV5-1 combines with J gene TRBJ2-6; no firm D call. Germline V gives CDR1 SGHRS, CDR2 YFSETQ. The V and J ends lost 2 bases and 0 bases respectively, with 12 bases between them. There are 17 residues in the CDR3. CDR3 bases: TGCGCCAGCAGCTTCTGGTCATCGGCCTCTGGGGCCAACGTCCTGACTTTC. Its protein product is CASSFWSSASGANVLTF.

Only a few counts were recorded for this clonotype. This sequence joins TRBV20-1 and TRBJ2-3; D possibly matches TRBD1 or TRBD2 (6 bases each). The CDR3 covers 14 residues. Germline-derived CDR1 and CDR2 are DFQATT and SNEGSKA (reference sequence). Trimming cost V 2 bases and J 4 bases, with 13 bases left between them. The CDR3 DNA follows: TGCAGTGCTAGACGGGGGCGAGAACCAGATACGCAGTATTTT. Its protein product is CSARRGREPDTQYF.